Each of the 14 T cell receptor beta chains below was sequenced from the same sample in a study of a mutant IDH1 vaccine in newly diagnosed glioma. No antigen has been assigned to these receptors. Sequenced by immunoSEQ multiplex PCR; TCRdb stores in-frame clones only, minus some. The table shows 30,000 to 40,000 clones, with around 90% occurring only once. As for time point: week 47, end of study. In every dose of vaccine, 300 ug of mutant IDH1 20-mer peptide was given alongside topical imiquimod. This specimen consisted of PBMCs, obtained from a glioma patient whose treatment included an IDH1 peptide vaccine. These TCRs come from a woman aged 35 to 49 with glioma.

DNA of the CDR3: TGTGCCAGCAGCCCAGGGGGAGGTAGCAATCAGCCCCAGCATTTT. Translation gives CASSPGGGSNQPQHF. The rearrangement uses TRBV7-9 and TRBJ1-5; 7 nucleotides line up with TRBD1. The CDR3 has 15 residues. Germline-derived CDR1 and CDR2 are SEHNR and FQNEAQ (reference sequence). V trimming: 5 bases; J trimming: 0 bases; junction bases outside the gene matches: 4.

The DNA of the CDR3 is TGCGCCAGCAGTGAGTCGGGGACTAGCGGCCTCTACGAGCAGTACTTC. It translates to CASSESGTSGLYEQYF. The gene calls are TRBV10-1 and TRBJ2-7, with TRBD2 matching 11 bases. J was trimmed by 3 bases and V by 0 bases; bases with no gene match: 4. The CDR3 sequence is 16 residues long. Germline V gene data show CDR1 as WNHNN and CDR2 as SYGVQD (reference sequence).

The rearrangement joins TRBV4-1 to TRBJ1-1; a possible D gene is TRBD1 (6 bases). Looked up from germline, CDR1 is MGHRA and CDR2 is YSYEKL. V shed 0 bases and J shed 4 bases, with 9 bases lying between them. The CDR3 is 14 residues long. The CDR3 nucleotides are TGCGCCAGCAGCCAAGATCAGGGGTCCACTGAAGCTTTCTTT. Its translation: CASSQDQGSTEAFF.

The genes are TRBV2 and TRBJ1-1; possible D gene TRBD1, 5 bases. V gave up 5 bases and J gave up 5 bases, with 18 bases separating them. The CDR3 is 15 amino acids. Germline lookup yields CDR1 SNHLY and CDR2 FYNNEI. CDR3 amino acids: CASSPIGGKGTEAFF. As DNA, the CDR3 is TGTGCCAGCAGTCCAATCGGGGGGAAGGGTACTGAAGCTTTCTTT.

This sequence joins TRBV19 and TRBJ2-1, with TRBD2 matching over 12 bases. V dropped 6 bases and J dropped 0; count of bases not matched to a gene: 6. Per germline, CDR1 LNHDA and CDR2 SQIVND (reference sequence). CDR3 size: 17 residues. The CDR3 nucleotides are TGTGCCAGTAGACTAGCGGGGGGTTTGATCTCCTACAATGAGCAGTTCTTC. This translates into CASRLAGGLISYNEQFF.

This chain connects TRBV30 to TRBJ1-3; no firm D call. The CDR3 has 14 amino acids. The germline V and J ends were trimmed by 4 bases and 3 bases, with 13 bases remaining between them. Looked up from germline, CDR1 is GTSNPN and CDR2 is SVGIG (reference sequence). The CDR3, as DNA: TGTGCCTGGATCGCCCCTGATATTGGAAACACCATATATTTT. Protein: CAWIAPDIGNTIYF.

The V call is TRBV6-5, the J call TRBJ1-1; tentatively, D is TRBD1 (5 bases). V was pared by 4 bases and J by 1 base, with 16 bases between. CDR1 MNHEY and CDR2 SVGAGI come from the germline V gene. This CDR3 comprises 16 residues. The CDR3 region is CASSSQPTDENTEAFF. The DNA of the CDR3 is TGTGCCAGCAGTTCTCAACCGACAGATGAGAACACTGAAGCTTTCTTT.

The rearrangement links TRBV10-3 to TRBJ2-7; 8 bases map to TRBD1. This CDR3 spans 13 amino acids. Germline trimming cut 10 bases from V and 2 bases from J; bases unmatched to any gene: 7. Germline V gives CDR1 ENHRY, CDR2 SYGVKD. In DNA, the CDR3 is TGTGCCACCTCCCCACAGGGGGCCTACGAGCAGTACTTC. This encodes CATSPQGAYEQYF.

The gene calls are TRBV6-6 and TRBJ2-7; no firm D call. Trimming stripped 9 bases from V and 3 bases from J, with 9 bases between. Germline V CDR1 and CDR2: MNHNY, SVGAGI (reference sequence). The CDR3 consists of 11 residues. DNA for the CDR3: TGTGCCAGTACGGACGGCTACGAGCAGTACTTC. Translating it yields CASTDGYEQYF.

V usage is TRBV5-1 and J usage is TRBJ2-3; tentative D call: TRBD2 (7 bases). Germline values: CDR1 SGHRS, CDR2 YFSETQ. The CDR3 contains 15 residues. V shed 1 base and J shed 3 bases, with 12 bases lying between them. The CDR3 DNA sequence: TGCGCCAGCAGCTTGCGGGGGGCGCAGACAGATACGCAGTATTTT. This translates into CASSLRGAQTDTQYF.

J is TRBJ2-2 and V is TRBV7-2, with TRBD2 identical over 7 bases. Trimming cost V 5 bases and J 0 bases; bases outside gene matches: 6. The CDR3 spans 16 residues. Germline V lookup: CDR1 SGHTA, CDR2 FQGNSA. The CDR3 nucleotides read TGTGCCAGCAGCCCCAGCGGGACCACGAACACCGGGGAGCTGTTTTTT. Its protein product is CASSPSGTTNTGELFF.

V and J are TRBV5-1 and TRBJ2-5; the D gene is possibly TRBD2 (7 bases). In germline, CDR1 is SGHRS, CDR2 YFSETQ. With 0 bases removed from V and 4 bases from J, the gap between germline ends came to 16 bases. CDR3 size: 16 residues. The CDR3 nucleotides read TGCGCCAGCAGCTTGGGTTCGGCGGGGGCCGGAGAGACCCAGTACTTC. Protein: CASSLGSAGAGETQYF.

V gene TRBV2 combines with J gene TRBJ2-2; D gene ambiguous. The germline CDR1 and CDR2 sequences are SNHLY and FYNNEI. V was shortened by 3 bases and J by 5 bases, with 7 bases between the two germline ends. The CDR3 is 13 residues long. In DNA, the CDR3 is TGTGCCAGCAGTGAGATGGTAACCGGGGAGCTGTTTTTT. Translated, it gives CASSEMVTGELFF.

The rearrangement joins TRBV19 to TRBJ1-3; D is ambiguous. Germline V gene lookup returns CDR1 LNHDA and CDR2 SQIVND (reference sequence). V lost 11 bases to trimming and J lost 0 bases, with 11 bases between them. This CDR3 has 13 residues. Here the CDR3 DNA reads TGTGCCTCGTGCACTCTCTCTGGAAACACCATATATTTT. It is translated as CASCTLSGNTIYF.